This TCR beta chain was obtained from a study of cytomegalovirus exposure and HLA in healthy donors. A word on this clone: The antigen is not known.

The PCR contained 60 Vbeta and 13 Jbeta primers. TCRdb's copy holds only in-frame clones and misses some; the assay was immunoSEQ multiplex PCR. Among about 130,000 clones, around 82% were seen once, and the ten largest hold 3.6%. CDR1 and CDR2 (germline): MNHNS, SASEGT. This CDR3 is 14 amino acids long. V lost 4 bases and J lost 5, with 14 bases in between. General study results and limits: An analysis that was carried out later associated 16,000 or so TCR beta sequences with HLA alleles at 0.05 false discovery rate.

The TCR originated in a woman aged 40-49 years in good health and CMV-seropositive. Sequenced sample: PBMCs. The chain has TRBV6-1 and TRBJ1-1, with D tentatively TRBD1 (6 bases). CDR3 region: CASSVQGPETEAFF. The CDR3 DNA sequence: TGTGCCAGCAGTGTACAGGGTCCGGAGACTGAAGCTTTCTTT.